The 2 T cell receptor beta chains below were found in one sample sequenced in a study of T cell changes during pregnancy in multiple sclerosis (dated by TCRdb to about 2019). The library was made by the immunoSEQ multiplex PCR assay. Sourced from immuneACCESS, this table was stored by TCRdb with only in-frame sequences that have V and J called. A share of the clones is absent; for the studies checked, an unresolved V gene accounts for under half, and the remainder has no known explanation. The sample table holds approximately 80,000 clones, of which about 95% were seen once. The biggest ten clones account for 2.5% of the sample. The sequenced sample was peripheral blood, obtained in the third trimester of pregnancy. The origin of the receptors is a female donor with multiple sclerosis, enrolled in a pregnancy study.

This clone showed up just once. The chain is built from TRBV7-9 and TRBJ1-2, with 7 bases lining up with TRBD1. This CDR3 has 15 amino acids. J was trimmed by 7 bases and V by 5 bases; bases with no gene match: 13. The V gene's germline CDR1 is SEHNR and CDR2 FQNEAQ (reference sequence). DNA for the CDR3: TGTGCCAGCAGCCCAAAACCCCCAGGGGGGTTTGGCTACACCTTC. Its protein is CASSPKPPGGFGYTF.

A single count supports this clone. The V gene is TRBV2, the J gene TRBJ2-7; the D gene is possibly TRBD1 (5 bases). This CDR3 region has 11 residues. The V gene lost 7 bases and the J gene lost 6 bases, with 10 bases spanning the gap. The germline V gene has CDR1 SNHLY and CDR2 FYNNEI. In DNA, the CDR3 is TGTGCCAGCACCAGGACAAGCGAGCAGTACTTC. Translated, it gives CASTRTSEQYF.